This T cell receptor (beta chain) appears in the sequencing data of a study of shared clonotypes between healthy human individuals. Study-wide background: Aged 18 to 49, the donors were a couple of women and three men. Three plates were used per donor for CD4 naive, three for CD4 memory, two for CD8 naive and one for CD8 memory. Study-wide results and limits: All-four-donor shared clonotypes had higher generation probabilities than non-shared clonotypes did. It was expected that sequencing depth would affect clonotype sharing among donors.

Only in-frame clones appear in the TCRdb table, and some are missing; sequencing was by immunoSEQ multiplex PCR. The table has about 2 million clones, roughly 94% seen once. On this clone: Its target is not known.

Germline V CDR1 and CDR2: SGHAT, FQNNGV. V dropped 11 bases and J dropped 3 bases, with 14 bases sitting between them. The CDR3 is made up of 12 amino acids. This TCR was recovered from a man younger than 35 in good health. Source material: naive CD4+ T cells sorted from blood. This sample's subset: CD45RA+ positively selected. The chain couples TRBV11-2 to TRBJ2-7; D may be TRBD2 (6 bases). CDR3 protein: CAAGSGGYEQYF. The CDR3 DNA reads as TGTGCCGCGGGAAGCGGCGGCTACGAGCAGTACTTC. The full variable domain, with the rest looked up from reference TRBV11-2 and TRBJ2-7, is EAGVAQSPRYKIIEKRQSVAFWCNPISGHATLYWYQQILGQGPKLLIQFQNNGVVDDSQLPKDRFSAERLKGVDSTLKIQPAKLEDSAVYLCAAGSGGYEQYFGPGTRLTVT.